The clone carrying this T cell receptor beta chain was seen ten or more times. Its antigen remains unidentified. The TCR beta library used iRepertoire HTBI primers with Arm-PCR amplification of CDR3. TCRdb processed the multiplex PCR reads anew with MiXCR; each CDR3 protein has one entry. This sample has about 370,000 distinct CDR3 sequences, with roughly 15% found just once. Time point described: newly diagnosed GD, antithyroid drugs for less than 3 months. Construction of the TCR library relied on RNA isolated from PBMCs. These data originate in a study of regulatory T cells in long-lasting Graves disease. General study points: Repertoires from persistent disease leaned toward TRBV28, TRBJ1-2 and TRBJ2-5.

Trimming left V 1 base short and J 2 bases short, with 5 bases between. From germline, CDR1 is SNHLY and CDR2 FYNNEI. This CDR3 region has 14 residues. V gene TRBV2 combines with J gene TRBJ1-4; D unclear. The specimen was peripheral blood mononuclear cells (PBMCs), collected at new diagnosis, from a patient treated with antithyroid drugs. This TCR was sampled from a female donor with Graves disease. CDR3 sequence: CASSEEWTNEKLFF. The DNA for the CDR3 is TGTGCCAGCAGTGAAGAGTGGACTAATGAAAAACTGTTTTTT. Supplemented by reference TRBV2 and TRBJ1-4, the full variable domain reads EPEVTQTPSHQVTQMGQEVILRCVPISNHLYFYWYRQILGQKVEFLVSFYNNEISEKSEIFDDQFSVERPDGSNFTLKIRSTKLEDSAMYFCASSEEWTNEKLFFGSGTQLSVL.